The 28 T cell receptor beta chains reported below all come from one sample, sequenced in a study of T cell changes during pregnancy in multiple sclerosis. The protocol was immunoSEQ multiplex PCR, while the TCRdb copy is restricted to in-frame clones and leaves out a portion. The data show approximately 120,000 clones, around 97% seen once. Source: peripheral blood, taken after pregnancy. These receptors all come from a female donor with multiple sclerosis, enrolled in a pregnancy study.

The chain has TRBV5-1 and TRBJ2-1; 12 nucleotides line up with TRBD1. The CDR3 loop spans 15 amino acids. J gave up 7 bases and V 0 bases, and 2 bases lay outside the gene matches. Germline V CDR1 and CDR2: SGHRS, YFSETQ. The CDR3 loop reads CASSLAGQGANEQFF. DNA of the CDR3: TGCGCCAGCAGCTTGGCGGGACAGGGGGCGAATGAGCAGTTCTTC.

The J gene is TRBJ1-2, the V gene TRBV4-3, with D perhaps matching TRBD1 (6 bases). Per germline, CDR1 LGHNA and CDR2 YSLEER. Deletions cut 0 bases from V and 8 bases from J, with 16 bases between. The CDR3 extends over 15 amino acids. CDR3 sequence reads: CASSQEGGRGEGYTF. The DNA of the CDR3 is TGCGCCAGCAGCCAAGAGGGTGGCAGGGGAGAAGGCTACACCTTC.

This chain uses TRBV6-5 with TRBJ2-1, with D maybe TRBD2 (5 bases). CDR3 size: 14 residues. Trimming cost V 2 bases and J 3 bases, with 8 bases left between them. Germline assignment: CDR1 MNHEY and CDR2 SVGAGI. The CDR3 coding sequence is TGTGCCAGCAGTTACGAGGGTGGCTACAATGAGCAGTTCTTC. Its translation is CASSYEGGYNEQFF.

The gene calls are TRBV7-9 and TRBJ2-1; TRBD2 matches at 8 bases. V lost 10 bases, J lost 4 bases, and 21 bases stayed unmatched. The CDR3 has 18 residues. CDR1 and CDR2 from the germline V gene are SEHNR and FQNEAQ (reference sequence). CDR3 coding DNA: TGTGCCACCCGAAGGAGCGGGAGTGGGAGGGGGGAGTACAATGAGCAGTTCTTC. Translating gives CATRRSGSGRGEYNEQFF.

The V call is TRBV4-2, the J call TRBJ2-1, with 7 positions matching TRBD2. The V gene's germline CDR1 is LGHNA and CDR2 YNFKEQ. The trim removed 0 bases at V and 8 bases at J, leaving 10 bases unmatched. This CDR3 has 16 amino acids. CDR3 nucleotides: TGTGCCAGCAGCCAAGATCGGGGAGGGACGGGCGATGAGCAGTTCTTC. Translating gives CASSQDRGGTGDEQFF.

The chain couples TRBV7-9 to TRBJ2-1; 11 bases fit TRBD2. Per germline, CDR1 SEHNR and CDR2 FQNEAQ (reference sequence). With V trimmed by 1 base and J by 6 bases, 5 bases remained unmatched. This CDR3 has 16 residues. The CDR3 nucleotides read TGTGCCAGCAGCTTAGTAGGTAGCGGGAGGGCCAATGAGCAGTTCTTC. Residues: CASSLVGSGRANEQFF.

The chain recombines TRBV28 with TRBJ2-3; 7 bases line up with TRBD2. Trimming removed 2 bases from V and 2 bases from J; junction bases left unmatched: 7. CDR3 size: 16 residues. Germline lookup yields CDR1 MDHEN and CDR2 SYDVKM. The CDR3 spells CASSLVTSSYTDTQYF. CDR3 bases: TGTGCCAGCAGTTTAGTGACTAGCTCGTACACAGATACGCAGTATTTT.

The chain employs TRBV28 and TRBJ2-6; D perhaps matches TRBD1 (5 bases). Germline loops: CDR1 MDHEN, CDR2 SYDVKM. The CDR3 is made up of 16 amino acids. Deletions cut 5 bases from V and 0 bases from J, with 11 bases between. The chain's CDR3 is CASSVMGLSGANVLTF. Here the CDR3 DNA reads TGTGCCAGCAGTGTGATGGGGCTCTCTGGGGCCAACGTCCTGACTTTC.

The CDR3, as DNA: TGTGCCAGCAGTCCGGGACAGGGGGTCGCAGATACGCAGTATTTT. It yields the protein CASSPGQGVADTQYF. The J gene is TRBJ2-3, the V gene TRBV6-5, with 11 bases identical to TRBD1. Germline V gene sequence: CDR1 MNHEY, CDR2 SVGAGI. With 5 bases clipped from V and 4 bases from J, the junction kept 5 bases outside the gene matches. CDR3 length: 15 amino acids.

This clone has only a few counts. V and J are TRBV19 and TRBJ1-5; maybe TRBD1 (6 bases). In germline, CDR1 is LNHDA, CDR2 SQIVND (reference sequence). The CDR3 length is 17 residues. The ends were cut back, 5 bases at V and 0 bases at J, with 17 bases in the middle. The CDR3 bases are TGTGCCAGTAGTTGGAACAGGGCAACATTTAGCAATCAGCCCCAGCATTTT. Its translation is CASSWNRATFSNQPQHF.

V and J are TRBV5-1 and TRBJ2-7, with 10 bases matching TRBD2. Germline lookup yields CDR1 SGHRS and CDR2 YFSETQ. The ends lost 5 bases at V and 5 bases at J; junction bases unmatched: 7. This CDR3 spans 14 amino acids. The chain's CDR3 is CASRAGGPSDEQYF. CDR3 nucleotide sequence: TGCGCCAGCAGAGCGGGAGGGCCGTCCGACGAGCAGTACTTC.

V is TRBV19 and J is TRBJ2-7, with 7 bases matching TRBD1. The CDR3 consists of 16 residues. Germline CDR1 reads LNHDA; CDR2 reads SQIVND (reference sequence). V dropped 3 bases and J dropped 2; count of bases not matched to a gene: 10. The CDR3 sequence is CASSIQGGRWPYEQYF. In DNA form, the CDR3 reads TGTGCCAGTAGTATTCAAGGGGGCAGGTGGCCCTACGAGCAGTACTTC.

The CDR3 DNA reads as TGTGCCAGCAGTGGATCGGTTAACACCGGGGAGCTGTTTTTT. It is translated as CASSGSVNTGELFF. This chain connects TRBV6-1 to TRBJ2-2; D not resolved. Trimming took 4 bases from V and 2 from J, leaving 8 bases between them. This CDR3 has 14 residues. The germline CDR1 and CDR2 sequences are MNHNS and SASEGT.

This clone appeared a few times. The rearrangement links TRBV6-5 to TRBJ2-2; D gene uncertain. The CDR3 covers 14 residues. The germline V gene has CDR1 MNHEY and CDR2 SVGAGI. The V end was cut by 1 base, the J end by 0 bases, with 3 bases between. The CDR3 sequence is CASSYLANTGELFF. Here the CDR3 DNA reads TGTGCCAGCAGTTACTTAGCGAACACCGGGGAGCTGTTTTTT.

The CDR3 DNA reads as TGCAGCGTTGAAGGGGGCAGCGCGAACACCGGGGAGCTGTTTTTT. Protein: CSVEGGSANTGELFF. The chain uses TRBV29-1 and TRBJ2-2; TRBD1 is a possible D gene (5 bases). CDR3 length equals 15 residues. The V end lost 1 base, the J end lost 0 bases, and 9 bases lay between the germline ends. Per the germline V gene, CDR1 is SQVTM and CDR2 is ANQGSEA.

The chain carries TRBV5-6 and TRBJ1-2; perhaps TRBD1 as D (5 bases). Trimming removed 3 bases at V and 0 bases at J, with 18 bases between. CDR1 is SGHDT, CDR2 YYEEEE, per germline. The CDR3 is 17 residues long. CDR3 region: CASSWRPDSAANYGYTF. The CDR3 coding sequence is TGTGCCAGCAGCTGGAGACCCGACAGCGCGGCTAACTATGGCTACACCTTC.

This clone was seen more than once but under ten times. The V call is TRBV7-9, the J call TRBJ1-2; D is uncertain. The CDR3 is made up of 13 amino acids. The V and J ends lost 0 bases and 8 bases respectively, with 10 bases between them. Germline V gene sequence: CDR1 SEHNR, CDR2 FQNEAQ (reference sequence). Here the CDR3 DNA reads TGTGCCAGCAGCTTAGCAGGAGCAGACGGCTACACCTTC. Translated: CASSLAGADGYTF.

The chain is built from TRBV5-1 and TRBJ2-1, with D maybe TRBD2 (5 bases). This CDR3 is built from 13 residues. Germline CDR1 SGHRS, CDR2 YFSETQ. V was trimmed by 2 bases and J by 6 bases, leaving 9 bases between them. The CDR3 region has the DNA TGCGCCAGCAGCTTCGGGGTTAGCAATGAGCAGTTCTTC. The encoded protein is CASSFGVSNEQFF.

The CDR3 coding sequence is TGTGCCAGCAGTTTAAGCCCAACTGGGCAGTACTTC. Its translation is CASSLSPTGQYF. This chain uses TRBV28 with TRBJ2-7; D gene unclear. The V end lost 2 bases, the J end lost 9 bases, and 11 bases lay between the germline ends. The germline V gene has CDR1 MDHEN and CDR2 SYDVKM. This CDR3 comprises 12 residues.

This chain links TRBV7-2 with TRBJ2-7; 13 bases agree with TRBD2. The V and J ends lost 2 bases and 1 base, in that order; junction bases with no gene match: 5. Germline assignment: CDR1 SGHTA and CDR2 FQGNSA. This CDR3 is built from 17 residues. CDR3 DNA sequence: TGTGCCAGCAGCTTATGGACTAGCGGGAGTTGGTCCTACGAGCAGTACTTC. Translated, it gives CASSLWTSGSWSYEQYF.

This sequence joins TRBV5-1 and TRBJ1-2; TRBD1 aligns across 10 bases. CDR1 is SGHRS and CDR2 is YFSETQ in the germline V gene. J lost 10 bases, V lost 0 bases, and 9 bases had no gene match. The CDR3 has 15 amino acids. The CDR3 protein is CASSLGQGQGLDYTF. The CDR3 DNA follows: TGCGCCAGCAGCTTGGGGCAGGGACAGGGGTTAGACTACACCTTC.

The V and J genes are TRBV6-1 and TRBJ2-1, with 11 bases lining up with TRBD2. Trimming took 4 bases from V and 10 from J; bases not matched to a gene: 21. The length of the CDR3 is 19 residues. Per germline, CDR1 MNHNS and CDR2 SASEGT. The CDR3 here is CASSASPPISGRATDEQFF. DNA of the CDR3: TGTGCCAGCAGTGCCTCCCCCCCGATTAGCGGGAGGGCCACGGACGAGCAGTTCTTC.

The chain combines TRBV14 with TRBJ1-3, with 7 bases identical to TRBD1. The CDR3 sequence is 15 residues long. Germline V gives CDR1 SGHDN, CDR2 FVKESK. The J segment lost 4 bases and the V segment lost 3 bases, leaving 6 bases of the junction unmatched. CDR3 sequence reads: CASSHPATGGNTIYF. The CDR3 DNA follows: TGTGCCAGCAGCCACCCAGCGACAGGGGGAAACACCATATATTTT.

J is TRBJ2-7 and V is TRBV30; 8 nucleotides match TRBD1. Germline lookup yields CDR1 GTSNPN and CDR2 SVGIG (reference sequence). The CDR3 contains 13 residues. V trimming: 4 bases; J trimming: 3 bases; junction bases outside the gene matches: 5. The CDR3 DNA sequence: TGTGCCTGGAAATCCGGGACAGGCTACGAGCAGTACTTC. This encodes CAWKSGTGYEQYF.

The J gene is TRBJ2-2, the V gene TRBV28, with TRBD1 identical over 7 bases. From germline, CDR1 is MDHEN and CDR2 SYDVKM. Trimming took 6 bases from V and 4 from J; bases not matched to a gene: 5. The CDR3 is made up of 14 amino acids. CDR3 sequence: CASRPPGGTGELFF. The DNA for the CDR3 is TGTGCCAGCAGACCCCCAGGGGGCACCGGGGAGCTGTTTTTT.

The sample holds one count of this clone. The rearrangement links TRBV2 to TRBJ1-5; TRBD1 might be the D (5 bases). In germline, CDR1 is SNHLY, CDR2 FYNNEI. This CDR3 has 15 amino acids. V lost 2 bases to trimming and J lost 5 bases, with 13 bases between them. The CDR3 protein is CASSELFWGHQPQHF. DNA for the CDR3: TGTGCCAGCAGTGAATTATTCTGGGGCCATCAGCCCCAGCATTTT.

This clone showed up just once. The J gene is TRBJ2-7, the V gene TRBV6-6, with 7 bases aligning to TRBD1. CDR3 length: 14 amino acids. Trimming cost V 6 bases and J 3 bases; bases outside gene matches: 8. From germline, CDR1 is MNHNY and CDR2 SVGAGI (reference sequence). Here the CDR3 reads CASSDRDSGYEQYF. The DNA for the CDR3 is TGTGCCAGCAGCGATCGGGACAGCGGCTACGAGCAGTACTTC.

The chain employs TRBV15 and TRBJ2-3, with unresolved D. Deletions cut 8 bases from V and 0 bases from J, with 6 bases between. This CDR3 spans 12 amino acids. Per the germline V gene, CDR1 is LNHNV and CDR2 is YYDKDF (reference sequence). The CDR3 loop is CATPPSTDTQYF. The DNA for the CDR3 is TGTGCCACCCCCCCTAGCACAGATACGCAGTATTTT.